This passage covers 7 T cell receptor beta chains from one sample sequenced in a study of T cell repertoires in cytomegalovirus infection. No antigens are known for them. Each CDR3 protein gets one entry after TCRdb re-called the reads with MiXCR. The data hold 300,000 to 400,000 distinct CDR3 sequences, with roughly 25% observed a single time. The starting material was cultured PBMCs, obtained from culture after CMV antigen stimulation. Every receptor here comes from a human donor in good health (CMV status not recorded). Some clones in this sample may be carry-over from other donors' samples.

In this sample, this clonotype turned up a few times. CDR3 protein: CASSLFAGTGITYEQYF. The CDR3 DNA follows: TGTGCCAGCAGCTTATTCGCCGGGACAGGGATTACCTACGAGCAGTACTTC. V gene TRBV5-6 combines with J gene TRBJ2-7, with TRBD1 identical over 9 bases. Germline V gene lookup returns CDR1 SGHDT and CDR2 YYEEEE. The V and J ends lost 2 bases and 2 bases, in that order; junction bases with no gene match: 11. The CDR3 has 17 residues.

This clonotype was counted ten times or more. The V gene is TRBV11-3, the J gene TRBJ2-5; D is perhaps TRBD1 or TRBD2 (5 bases each). In germline, CDR1 is SGHNT, CDR2 YENEEA. The CDR3 sequence is 17 residues long. Trimming pared 8 bases from V and 3 bases from J, leaving 25 bases between. The CDR3 region is CASRPRGPTPREETQYF. The CDR3 coding sequence is TGTGCCAGCCGCCCCCGGGGCCCGACACCCAGAGAAGAGACCCAGTACTTC.

The CDR3 loop reads CASSSGLAEVSYEQYF. The CDR3 nucleotides are TGTGCCAGCAGCTCGGGACTAGCGGAGGTCTCCTACGAGCAGTACTTC. The V gene is TRBV5-4, the J gene TRBJ2-7, with 11 bases matching TRBD2. CDR3 length: 16 residues. The ends lost 3 bases at V and 0 bases at J; junction bases unmatched: 5. CDR1 and CDR2 (germline): SGHNT, YYREEE (reference sequence).

Details on this clonotype: A much more abundant neighbour one base away suggests this may be a read error. CDR3: CASSLALAPQGRYV. The CDR3 DNA reads as TGTGCCAGCAGCTTGGCCCTAGCGCCCCAAGGGCGGTACGTC. This chain links TRBV5-6 with TRBJ2-7, with D maybe TRBD2 (6 bases). The CDR3 runs 14 residues. Germline V CDR1 and CDR2: SGHDT, YYEEEE. V was shortened by 0 bases and J by 12 bases, with 19 bases between the two germline ends.

The chain combines TRBV12-3 or TRBV12-4 with TRBJ2-7, with D possibly being TRBD2 (5 bases). The length of the CDR3 is 15 residues. V was cut by 7 bases and J by 2 bases, with 18 bases left in between. The CDR3 region is CASTASGQVTYEQYF. In DNA form, the CDR3 reads TGTGCCAGCACCGCCAGCGGCCAAGTGACCTACGAGCAGTACTTC.

This clonotype was seen a few times. This rearrangement joins TRBV7-2 to TRBJ1-2; D remains ambiguous. This CDR3 is 15 amino acids long. Germline values: CDR1 SGHTA, CDR2 FQGNSA. The V end lost 0 bases, the J end lost 0 bases, and 8 bases lay between the germline ends. The CDR3 region has the DNA TGTGCCAGCAGCTTAGCAGCGCGGGCTAACTATGGCTACACCTTC. Protein: CASSLAARANYGYTF.

The chain joins TRBV20-1 to TRBJ2-1; the D gene could be TRBD1 or TRBD2 (5 bases each). The CDR3 totals 15 residues. V was trimmed by 1 base and J by 5 bases, leaving 15 bases between them. The V gene's germline CDR1 is DFQATT and CDR2 SNEGSKA (reference sequence). CDR3 in amino acids: CSARAGQLQNNEQFF. The CDR3 bases are TGCAGTGCTAGAGCGGGGCAGTTGCAGAACAATGAGCAGTTCTTC.